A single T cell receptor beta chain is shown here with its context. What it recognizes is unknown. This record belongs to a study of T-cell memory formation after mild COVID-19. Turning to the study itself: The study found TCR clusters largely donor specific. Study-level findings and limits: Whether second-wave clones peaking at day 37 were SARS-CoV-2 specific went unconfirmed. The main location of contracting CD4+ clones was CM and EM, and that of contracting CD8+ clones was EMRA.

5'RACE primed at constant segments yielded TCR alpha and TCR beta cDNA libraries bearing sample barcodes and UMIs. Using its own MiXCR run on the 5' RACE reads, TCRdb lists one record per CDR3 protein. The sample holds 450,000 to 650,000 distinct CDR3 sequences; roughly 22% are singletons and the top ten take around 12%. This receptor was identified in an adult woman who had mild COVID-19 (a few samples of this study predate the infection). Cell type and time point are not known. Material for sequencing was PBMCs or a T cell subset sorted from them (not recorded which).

In nucleotides, the CDR3 is TGTGCCAGCAGCCGCCTCTTCGGATCGAACACTGAAGCTTTCTTT. Encoded protein: CASSRLFGSNTEAFF. This chain links TRBV14 with TRBJ1-1, with D uncertain. Trimming took off 4 bases at V and 1 base at J, with 13 bases between the two ends. CDR1 and CDR2 from the germline V gene are SGHDN and FVKESK. This CDR3 spans 15 amino acids. The variable domain in full, completed from reference TRBV14 and TRBJ1-1, reads EAGVTQFPSHSVIEKGQTVTLRCDPISGHDNLYWYRRVMGKEIKFLLHFVKESKQDESGMPNNRFLAERTGGTYSTLKVQPAELEDSGVYFCASSRLFGSNTEAFFGQGTRLTVV.